The next 2 T cell receptor beta chains were all read from a single sample in a study of read filtering for tumor transcriptome and immune sequencing. This library used roughly 400 ng RNA and molecular barcoded adaptors spanning alpha/delta and beta/gamma chains. TCRdb recomputed calls from the reads with MiXCR, one row per CDR3 protein. Found here are approximately 60,000 distinct CDR3 sequences, around a fifth of them singletons; the top ten hold about a sixth. The sequenced sample was a population of CD138-negative cells sorted from bone marrow. These receptors all come from a donor aged 40 or over with multiple myeloma.

This clonotype has a handful of counts. CDR3 residues: CASSTGSGANVLTF. The CDR3 bases are TGTGCCAGTAGTACTGGTTCTGGGGCCAACGTCCTGACTTTC. V usage is TRBV19 and J usage is TRBJ2-6; D remains unclear. Per germline, CDR1 LNHDA and CDR2 SQIVND (reference sequence). V was trimmed by 4 bases and J by 1 base, leaving 5 bases between them. This CDR3 contains 14 residues.

This clonotype was seen at least ten times. This chain links TRBV29-1 with TRBJ2-1, with TRBD2 matching over 11 bases. The CDR3 sequence is 15 residues long. Germline loops: CDR1 SQVTM, CDR2 ANQGSEA. Trimming removed 5 bases from V and 4 bases from J; junction bases left unmatched: 7. CDR3 amino acids: CSVRYSGGAYNEQFF. CDR3 nucleotide sequence: TGCAGCGTTAGATATAGCGGGGGGGCATACAATGAGCAGTTCTTC.